This T cell receptor beta chain was sequenced during a study of identical twins. The study, taken as a whole, reports: Donors were not followed over many years; analysis was cross-sectional. Zero-insertion results could be subject to partial confounding by invariant MAIT and iNKT cells. Insertions were reduced in abundant cord blood beta clonotypes but not in memory repertoires.

A single record per CDR3 protein comes from TCRdb applying MiXCR to the 5' RACE reads. The data contain under 450,000 distinct CDR3 sequences, less than 20% of them singletons. This clonotype appeared many times. Its antigen remains unidentified. Sequenced input: naive T cells sorted from blood. The clonotype comes from a man aged 45 to 65 in good health.

The CDR3 here is CSAMRGGNSPLHF. The CDR3 DNA sequence: TGCAGTGCTATGAGGGGGGGGAATTCACCCCTCCACTTT. V and J are TRBV20-1 and TRBJ1-6; D might be TRBD1 (6 bases). This CDR3 contains 13 residues. With 4 bases removed from V and 7 bases from J, the gap between germline ends came to 11 bases. CDR1 is DFQATT, CDR2 SNEGSKA, per germline (reference sequence).